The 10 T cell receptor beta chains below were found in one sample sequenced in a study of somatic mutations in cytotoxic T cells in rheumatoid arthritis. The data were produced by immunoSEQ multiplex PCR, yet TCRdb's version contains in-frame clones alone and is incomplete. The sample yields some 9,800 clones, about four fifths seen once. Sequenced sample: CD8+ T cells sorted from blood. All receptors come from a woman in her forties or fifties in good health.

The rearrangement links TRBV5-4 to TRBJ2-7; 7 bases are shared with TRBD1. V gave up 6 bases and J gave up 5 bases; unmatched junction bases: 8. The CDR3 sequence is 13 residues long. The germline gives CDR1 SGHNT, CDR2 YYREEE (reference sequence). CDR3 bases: TGTGCCAGCACCGACAGGGTGGGTGACGAGCAGTACTTC. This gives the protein CASTDRVGDEQYF. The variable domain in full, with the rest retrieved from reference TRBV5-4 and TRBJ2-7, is ETGVTQSPTHLIKTRGQQVTLRCSSQSGHNTVSWYQQALGQGPQFIFQYYREEENGRGNFPPRFSGLQFPNYSSELNVNALELDDSALYLCASTDRVGDEQYFGPGTRLTVT.

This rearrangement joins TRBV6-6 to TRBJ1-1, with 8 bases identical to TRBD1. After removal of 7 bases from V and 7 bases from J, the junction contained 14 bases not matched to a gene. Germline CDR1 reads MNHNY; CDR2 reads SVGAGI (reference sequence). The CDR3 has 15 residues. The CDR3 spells CASTPRGLGLFEAFF. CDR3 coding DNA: TGTGCCAGCACTCCCAGGGGGCTAGGCCTCTTTGAAGCTTTCTTT.

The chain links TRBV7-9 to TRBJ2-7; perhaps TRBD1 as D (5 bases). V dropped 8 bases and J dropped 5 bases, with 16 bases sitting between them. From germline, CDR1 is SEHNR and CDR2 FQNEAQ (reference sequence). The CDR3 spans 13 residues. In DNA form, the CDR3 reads TGTGCCAGCTCTTCTACGGACACCGACGAGCAGTACTTC. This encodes CASSSTDTDEQYF.

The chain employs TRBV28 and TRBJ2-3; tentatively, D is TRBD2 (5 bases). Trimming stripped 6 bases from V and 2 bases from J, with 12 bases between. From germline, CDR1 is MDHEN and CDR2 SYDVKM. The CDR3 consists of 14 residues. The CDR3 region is CASSFSGSTDTQYF. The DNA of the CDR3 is TGTGCCAGCAGCTTTTCGGGGTCCACAGATACGCAGTATTTT.

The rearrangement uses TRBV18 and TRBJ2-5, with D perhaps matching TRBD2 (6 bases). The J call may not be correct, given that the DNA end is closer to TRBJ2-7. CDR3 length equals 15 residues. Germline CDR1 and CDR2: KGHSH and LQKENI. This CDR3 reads CASSPGGVSSYEQYF. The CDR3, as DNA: TGTGCCAGCTCACCCGGGGGAGTTAGCTCCTACGAGCAGTACTTC.

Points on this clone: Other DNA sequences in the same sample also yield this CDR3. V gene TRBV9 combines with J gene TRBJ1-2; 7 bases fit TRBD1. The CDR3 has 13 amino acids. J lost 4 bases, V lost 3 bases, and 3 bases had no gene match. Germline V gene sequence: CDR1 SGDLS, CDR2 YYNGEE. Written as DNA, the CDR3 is TGTGCCAGCAGCGCGGGACAGACCTATGGCTACACCTTC. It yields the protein CASSAGQTYGYTF.

The CDR3: CASSMNRNEQFF. The CDR3 DNA is TGTGCCAGTAGTATGAACAGAAATGAGCAGTTCTTC. The rearrangement joins TRBV19 to TRBJ2-1; D remains ambiguous. The CDR3 spans 12 residues. Per the germline V gene, CDR1 is LNHDA and CDR2 is SQIVND (reference sequence). Trimming removed 3 bases from V and 7 bases from J, with 7 bases in between.

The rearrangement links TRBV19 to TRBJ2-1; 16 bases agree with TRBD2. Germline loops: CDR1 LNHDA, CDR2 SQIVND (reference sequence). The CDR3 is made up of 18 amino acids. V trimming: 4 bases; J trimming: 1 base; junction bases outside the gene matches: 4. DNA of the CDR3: TGTGCCAGTAGTACAGGGACTAGCGGGAGGGCGTCCTACAATGAGCAGTTCTTC. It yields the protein CASSTGTSGRASYNEQFF.

The CDR3 reads CASSPGTGGAEYF. For the CDR3, the DNA is TGTGCCAGCAGCCCCGGGACAGGGGGCGCGGAGTACTTC. V usage is TRBV27 and J usage is TRBJ2-7; 12 positions match TRBD1. V lost 6 bases and J lost 11; bases outside the gene matches: 8. CDR1 is MNHEY, CDR2 SMNVEV, per germline (reference sequence). The CDR3 covers 13 residues.

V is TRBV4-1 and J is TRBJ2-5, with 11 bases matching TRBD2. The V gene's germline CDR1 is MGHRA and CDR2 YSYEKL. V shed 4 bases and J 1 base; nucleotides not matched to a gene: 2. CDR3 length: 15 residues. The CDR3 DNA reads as TGCGCCAGCAGCCCGACTAGCGGGGCCCAAGAGACCCAGTACTTC. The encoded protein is CASSPTSGAQETQYF.